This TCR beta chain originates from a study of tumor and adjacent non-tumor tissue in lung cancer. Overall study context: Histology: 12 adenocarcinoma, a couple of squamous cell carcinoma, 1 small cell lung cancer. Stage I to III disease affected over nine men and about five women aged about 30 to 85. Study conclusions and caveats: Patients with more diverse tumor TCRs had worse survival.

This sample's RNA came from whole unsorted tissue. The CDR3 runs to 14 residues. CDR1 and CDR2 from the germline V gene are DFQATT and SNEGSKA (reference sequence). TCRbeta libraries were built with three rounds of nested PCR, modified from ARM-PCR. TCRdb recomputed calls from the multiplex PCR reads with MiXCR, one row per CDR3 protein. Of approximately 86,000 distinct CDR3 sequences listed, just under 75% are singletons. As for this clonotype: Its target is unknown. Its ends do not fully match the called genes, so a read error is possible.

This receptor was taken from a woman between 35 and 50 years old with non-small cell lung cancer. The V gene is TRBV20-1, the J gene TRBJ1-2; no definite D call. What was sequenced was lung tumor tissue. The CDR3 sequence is CCASGPGVDYGYTF. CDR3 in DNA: TGCTGTGCTAGCGGGCCTGGGGTAGACTATGGCTACACCTTC.